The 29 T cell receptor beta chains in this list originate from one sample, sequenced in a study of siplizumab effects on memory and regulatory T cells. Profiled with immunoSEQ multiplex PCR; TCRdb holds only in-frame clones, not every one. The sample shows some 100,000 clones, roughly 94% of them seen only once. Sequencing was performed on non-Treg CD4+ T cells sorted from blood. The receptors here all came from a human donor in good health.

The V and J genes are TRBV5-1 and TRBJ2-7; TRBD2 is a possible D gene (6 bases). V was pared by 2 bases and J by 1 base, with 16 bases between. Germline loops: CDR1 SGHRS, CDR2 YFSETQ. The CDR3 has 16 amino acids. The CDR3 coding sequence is TGCGCCAGCAGCTTTCGTCAGGGACTGCCATCCTACGAGCAGTACTTC. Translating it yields CASSFRQGLPSYEQYF.

The CDR3 loop reads CATSRGGGGFGETQYF. CDR3 DNA sequence: TGTGCCACCAGCAGAGGGGGGGGCGGCTTCGGAGAGACCCAGTACTTC. The J gene is TRBJ2-5, the V gene TRBV15; D is possibly TRBD2 (7 bases). Between the trimmed V and J ends, which lost 1 base and 4 bases, there was a span of 16 bases. CDR1 is LNHNV and CDR2 is YYDKDF in the germline V gene (reference sequence). CDR3 length: 16 amino acids. Using reference TRBV15 and TRBJ2-5 for the parts outside the CDR3, the full variable domain is DAMVIQNPRYQVTQFGKPVTLSCSQTLNHNVMYWYQQKSSQAPKLLFHYYDKDFNNEADTPDNFQSRRPNTSFCFLDIRSPGLGDTAMYLCATSRGGGGFGETQYFGPGTRLLVL.

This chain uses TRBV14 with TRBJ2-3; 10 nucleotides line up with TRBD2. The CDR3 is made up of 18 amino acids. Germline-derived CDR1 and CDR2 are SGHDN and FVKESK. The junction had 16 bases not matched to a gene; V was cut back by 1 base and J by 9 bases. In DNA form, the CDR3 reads TGTGCCAGCAGCCAAGTCGGTGCTGCCCTCTTAGCGGGAGGAACGCAGTATTTT. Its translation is CASSQVGAALLAGGTQYF.

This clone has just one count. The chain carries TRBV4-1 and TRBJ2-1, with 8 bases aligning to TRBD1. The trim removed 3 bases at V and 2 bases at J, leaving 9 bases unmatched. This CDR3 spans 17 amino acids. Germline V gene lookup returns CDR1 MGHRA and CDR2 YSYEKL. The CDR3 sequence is CASSQNSGTGPYNEQFF. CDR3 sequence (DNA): TGCGCCAGCAGCCAGAACTCCGGGACAGGTCCCTACAATGAGCAGTTCTTC.

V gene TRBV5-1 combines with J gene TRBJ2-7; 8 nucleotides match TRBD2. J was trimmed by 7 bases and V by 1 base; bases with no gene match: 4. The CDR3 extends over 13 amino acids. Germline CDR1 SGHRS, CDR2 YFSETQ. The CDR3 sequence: CASSLSGTSEQYF. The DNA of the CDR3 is TGCGCCAGCAGCTTGAGTGGGACTAGTGAGCAGTACTTC.

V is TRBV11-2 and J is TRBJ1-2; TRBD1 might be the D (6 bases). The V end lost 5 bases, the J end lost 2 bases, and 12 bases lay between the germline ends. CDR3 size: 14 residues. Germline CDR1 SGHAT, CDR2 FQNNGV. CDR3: CASSRTDRNYGYTF. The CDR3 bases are TGTGCCAGCAGCCGGACCGACAGGAACTATGGCTACACCTTC.

For the CDR3, the DNA is TGTGCCAGCAGTTTATCGATAAAAAACATTCAGTACTTC. Translating it yields CASSLSIKNIQYF. This rearrangement joins TRBV27 to TRBJ2-4, with no clear D. Trimming left V 0 bases short and J 4 bases short, with 4 bases between. The germline V gene has CDR1 MNHEY and CDR2 SMNVEV (reference sequence). The CDR3 is 13 amino acids.

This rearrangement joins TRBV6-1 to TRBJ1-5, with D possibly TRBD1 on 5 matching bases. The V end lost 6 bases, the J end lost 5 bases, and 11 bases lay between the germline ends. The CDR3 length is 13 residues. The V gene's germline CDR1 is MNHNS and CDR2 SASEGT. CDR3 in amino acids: CASSDDSYQPQHF. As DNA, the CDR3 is TGTGCCAGCAGCGACGACAGTTATCAGCCCCAGCATTTT.

CDR3 sequence: CASSREYTQYF. CDR3 DNA sequence: TGTGCCAGCTCACGGGAGTATACGCAGTATTTT. This chain links TRBV18 with TRBJ2-3, with D perhaps TRBD2 (5 bases). CDR1 is KGHSH and CDR2 is LQKENI in the germline V gene. The CDR3 covers 11 residues. V was pared by 4 bases and J by 7 bases, with 6 bases between.

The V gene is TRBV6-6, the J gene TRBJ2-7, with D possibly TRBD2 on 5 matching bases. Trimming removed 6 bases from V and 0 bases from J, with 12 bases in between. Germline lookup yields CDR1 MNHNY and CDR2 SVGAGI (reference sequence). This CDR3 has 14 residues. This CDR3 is CASSGAGHSYEQYF. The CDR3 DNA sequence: TGTGCCAGCAGCGGCGCGGGCCACTCCTACGAGCAGTACTTC.

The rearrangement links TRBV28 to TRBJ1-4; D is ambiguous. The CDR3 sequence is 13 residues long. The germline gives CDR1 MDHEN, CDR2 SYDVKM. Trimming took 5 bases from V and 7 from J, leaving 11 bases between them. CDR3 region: CASSTPPGEKLFF. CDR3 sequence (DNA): TGTGCCAGCAGTACCCCCCCGGGTGAAAAACTGTTTTTT.

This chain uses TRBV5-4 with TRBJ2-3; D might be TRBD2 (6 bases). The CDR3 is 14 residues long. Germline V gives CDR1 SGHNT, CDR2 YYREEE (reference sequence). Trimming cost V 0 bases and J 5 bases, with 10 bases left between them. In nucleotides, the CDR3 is TGTGCCAGCAGCTTGGTCGGCGGGGTAGATACGCAGTATTTT. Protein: CASSLVGGVDTQYF.

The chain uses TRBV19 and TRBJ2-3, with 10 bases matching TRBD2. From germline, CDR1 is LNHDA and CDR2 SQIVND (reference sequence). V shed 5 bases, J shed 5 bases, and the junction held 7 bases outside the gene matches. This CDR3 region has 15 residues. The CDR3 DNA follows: TGTGCCAGTAGTCTCGGGACTAGCGTTGTAGATACGCAGTATTTT. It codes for CASSLGTSVVDTQYF.

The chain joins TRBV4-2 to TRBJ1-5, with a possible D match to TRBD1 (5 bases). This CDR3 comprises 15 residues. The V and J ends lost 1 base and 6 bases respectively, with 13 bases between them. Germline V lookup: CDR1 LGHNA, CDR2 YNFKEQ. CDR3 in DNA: TGTGCCAGCAGCCAAGCGGGGACGGAAGGTCAGCCCCAGCATTTT. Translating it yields CASSQAGTEGQPQHF.

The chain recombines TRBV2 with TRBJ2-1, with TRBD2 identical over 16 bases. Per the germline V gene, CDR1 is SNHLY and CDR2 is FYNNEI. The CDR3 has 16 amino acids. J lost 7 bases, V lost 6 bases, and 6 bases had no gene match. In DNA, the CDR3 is TGTGCCAGCAGCCCGGGACTAGCGGGAGGGCAAAATGAGCAGTTCTTC. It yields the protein CASSPGLAGGQNEQFF.

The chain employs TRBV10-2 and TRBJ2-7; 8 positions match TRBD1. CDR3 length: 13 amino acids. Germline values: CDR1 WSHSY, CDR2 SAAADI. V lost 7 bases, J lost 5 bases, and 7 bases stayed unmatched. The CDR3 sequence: CASTPGQANEQYF. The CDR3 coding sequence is TGCGCCAGCACCCCGGGACAGGCGAACGAGCAGTACTTC.

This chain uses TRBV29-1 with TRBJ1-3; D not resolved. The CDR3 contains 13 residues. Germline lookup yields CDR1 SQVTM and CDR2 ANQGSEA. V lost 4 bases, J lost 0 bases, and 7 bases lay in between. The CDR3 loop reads CSVVRDSGNTIYF. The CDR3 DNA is TGCAGCGTTGTGCGGGACTCTGGAAACACCATATATTTT.

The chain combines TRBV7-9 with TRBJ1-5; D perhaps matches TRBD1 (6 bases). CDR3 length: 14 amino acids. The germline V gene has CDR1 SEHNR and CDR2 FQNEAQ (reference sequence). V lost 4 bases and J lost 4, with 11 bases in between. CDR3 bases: TGTGCCAGCAGCTCTGATACAGGGAATCAGCCCCAGCATTTT. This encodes CASSSDTGNQPQHF. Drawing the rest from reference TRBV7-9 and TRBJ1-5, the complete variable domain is DTGVSQNPRHKITKRGQNVTFRCDPISEHNRLYWYRQTLGQGPEFLTYFQNEAQLEKSRLLSDRFSAERPKGSFSTLEIQRTEQGDSAMYLCASSSDTGNQPQHFGDGTRLSIL.

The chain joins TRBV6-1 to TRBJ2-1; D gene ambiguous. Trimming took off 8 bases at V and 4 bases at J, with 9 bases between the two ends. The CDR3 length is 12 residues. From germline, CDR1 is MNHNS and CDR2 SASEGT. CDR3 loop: CASRWLYNEQFF. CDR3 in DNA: TGTGCCAGCCGGTGGCTATACAATGAGCAGTTCTTC.

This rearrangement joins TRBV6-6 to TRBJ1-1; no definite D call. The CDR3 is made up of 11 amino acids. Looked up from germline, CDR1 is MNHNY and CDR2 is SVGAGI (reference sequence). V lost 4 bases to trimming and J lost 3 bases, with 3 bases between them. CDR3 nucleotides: TGTGCCAGCAGTTTATACACTGAAGCTTTCTTT. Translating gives CASSLYTEAFF.

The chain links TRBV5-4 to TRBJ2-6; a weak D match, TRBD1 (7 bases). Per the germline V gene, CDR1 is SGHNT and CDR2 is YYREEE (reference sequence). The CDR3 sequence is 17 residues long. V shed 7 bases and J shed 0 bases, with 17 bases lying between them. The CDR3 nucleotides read TGTGCCAGCGCCCCGTCGGAGGGGGCCTCTGGGGCCAACGTCCTGACTTTC. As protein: CASAPSEGASGANVLTF.

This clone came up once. The CDR3 DNA reads as TGTGCCAGCTCACTTAGACAGGGCACAGATACGCAGTATTTT. Translating it yields CASSLRQGTDTQYF. V gene TRBV18 combines with J gene TRBJ2-3; D is perhaps TRBD1 (6 bases). The CDR3 is made up of 14 amino acids. Germline CDR1 KGHSH, CDR2 LQKENI. V lost 4 bases and J lost 1, with 9 bases in between.

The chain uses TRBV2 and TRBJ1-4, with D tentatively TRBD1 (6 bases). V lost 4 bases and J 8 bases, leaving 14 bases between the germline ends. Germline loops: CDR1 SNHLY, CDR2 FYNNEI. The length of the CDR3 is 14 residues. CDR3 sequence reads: CASSAGGAGEKLFF. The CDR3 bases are TGTGCCAGCAGTGCGGGGGGCGCCGGGGAAAAACTGTTTTTT.

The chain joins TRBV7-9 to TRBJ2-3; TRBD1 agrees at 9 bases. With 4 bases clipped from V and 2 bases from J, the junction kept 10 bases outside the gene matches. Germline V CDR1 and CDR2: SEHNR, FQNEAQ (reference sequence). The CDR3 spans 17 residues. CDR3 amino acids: CASSYLPGQGDTDTQYF. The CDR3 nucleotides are TGTGCCAGCAGCTATCTACCGGGACAGGGCGACACAGATACGCAGTATTTT.

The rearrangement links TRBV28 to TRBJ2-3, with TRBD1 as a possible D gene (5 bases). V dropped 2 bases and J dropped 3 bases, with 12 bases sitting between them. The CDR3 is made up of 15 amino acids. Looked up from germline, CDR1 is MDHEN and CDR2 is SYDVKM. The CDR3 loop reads CASSLDQGMTDTQYF. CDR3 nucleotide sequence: TGTGCCAGCAGTTTAGACCAGGGTATGACAGATACGCAGTATTTT.

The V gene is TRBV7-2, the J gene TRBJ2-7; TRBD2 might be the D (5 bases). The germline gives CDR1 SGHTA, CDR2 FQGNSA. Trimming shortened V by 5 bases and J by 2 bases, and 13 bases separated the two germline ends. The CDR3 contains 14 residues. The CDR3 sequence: CASSPGLSPYEQYF. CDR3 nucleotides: TGTGCCAGCAGCCCTGGACTTTCCCCCTACGAGCAGTACTTC.

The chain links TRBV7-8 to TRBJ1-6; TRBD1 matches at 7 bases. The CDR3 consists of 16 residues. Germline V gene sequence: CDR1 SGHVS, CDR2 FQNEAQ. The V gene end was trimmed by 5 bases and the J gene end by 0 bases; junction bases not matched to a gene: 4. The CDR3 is CASSLRDSSYNSPLHF. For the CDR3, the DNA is TGTGCCAGCAGCCTCCGGGACAGCTCCTATAATTCACCCCTCCACTTT. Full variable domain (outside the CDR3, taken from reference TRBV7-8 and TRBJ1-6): GAGVSQSPRYKVAKRGQDVALRCDPISGHVSLFWYQQALGQGPEFLTYFQNEAQLDKSGLPSDRFFAERPEGSVSTLKIQRTQQEDSAVYLCASSLRDSSYNSPLHFGNGTRLTVT.

The CDR3 nucleotides are TGCGCCAGCAGCCAACCCGGGACAGGGAATGAAAAACTGTTTTTT. Translated: CASSQPGTGNEKLFF. The rearrangement links TRBV4-1 to TRBJ1-4; 9 bases map to TRBD1. The length of the CDR3 is 15 residues. Trimming cost V 2 bases and J 5 bases; bases outside gene matches: 3. Germline V gene data show CDR1 as MGHRA and CDR2 as YSYEKL.

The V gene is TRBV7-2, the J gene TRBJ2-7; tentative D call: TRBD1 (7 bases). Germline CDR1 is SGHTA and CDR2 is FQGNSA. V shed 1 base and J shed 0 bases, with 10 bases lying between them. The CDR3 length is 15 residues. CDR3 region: CASSLGRDSSYEQYF. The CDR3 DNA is TGTGCCAGCAGCTTAGGGAGGGACAGCTCCTACGAGCAGTACTTC. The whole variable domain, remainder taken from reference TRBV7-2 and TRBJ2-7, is GAGVSQSPSNKVTEKGKDVELRCDPISGHTALYWYRQSLGQGLEFLIYFQGNSAPDKSGLPSDRFSAERTGGSVSTLTIQRTQQEDSAVYLCASSLGRDSSYEQYFGPGTRLTVT.